The 20 T cell receptor beta chains reported below all come from one sample, sequenced in a study of blood T cell repertoires in COVID-19. Repertoires were generated with immunoSEQ multiplex PCR, while TCRdb's copy carries only in-frame clones and drops some. Among 55,000 to 75,000 clones listed, about four fifths were seen once. Sample: peripheral blood. Receptor source: a man between 70 and 80 years old who had recovered from COVID-19.

This chain connects TRBV19 to TRBJ2-2; D gene uncertain. Germline V gene lookup returns CDR1 LNHDA and CDR2 SQIVND (reference sequence). V was shortened by 5 bases and J by 0 bases, with 7 bases between the two germline ends. The CDR3 extends over 14 amino acids. The CDR3 sequence is CASSLTPNTGELFF. CDR3 bases: TGTGCCAGTAGTCTAACCCCGAACACCGGGGAGCTGTTTTTT.

The CDR3 DNA follows: TGTGCCTGGAGTGTAGGTCGGGAACAGCCCCAGCATTTT. It translates to CAWSVGREQPQHF. The V call is TRBV30, the J call TRBJ1-5; D is uncertain. The germline V and J ends were trimmed by 0 bases and 7 bases, with 10 bases remaining between them. Germline V lookup: CDR1 GTSNPN, CDR2 SVGIG (reference sequence). This CDR3 spans 13 amino acids.

This chain joins TRBV30 and TRBJ1-1; 9 bases are shared with TRBD1. Trimming at V came to 5 bases and at J to 0 bases, leaving 4 bases not matched to a gene. Germline CDR1 GTSNPN, CDR2 SVGIG (reference sequence). This CDR3 is built from 14 residues. CDR3 bases: TGTGCCTGGGGACAGGGGATCATGAACACTGAAGCTTTCTTT. The encoded protein is CAWGQGIMNTEAFF.

V usage is TRBV4-2 and J usage is TRBJ2-7, with TRBD1 as a possible D gene (8 bases). Germline V gene sequence: CDR1 LGHNA, CDR2 YNFKEQ. This CDR3 is 15 amino acids long. Trimming pared 3 bases from V and 5 bases from J, leaving 17 bases between. The CDR3, as DNA: TGTGCCAGCAGCCAGTTAACAGGGGGGACTAACGAGCAGTACTTC. It encodes CASSQLTGGTNEQYF.

The V call is TRBV12-5, the J call TRBJ2-1, with 8 bases matching TRBD1. The V and J ends lost 3 bases and 6 bases, in that order; junction bases with no gene match: 4. CDR1 LGHNT and CDR2 FRNRAP come from the germline V gene. The CDR3 covers 14 residues. The CDR3 spells CASGLGQGFNEQFF. In DNA, the CDR3 is TGTGCTAGTGGTTTAGGACAGGGTTTCAATGAGCAGTTCTTC.

The chain joins TRBV19 to TRBJ2-1; a weak D match, TRBD2 (6 bases). Trimming pared 5 bases from V and 2 bases from J, leaving 19 bases between. Germline assignment: CDR1 LNHDA and CDR2 SQIVND (reference sequence). The CDR3 runs 17 residues. CDR3 loop: CASSWRFRTNPYNEQFF. The CDR3, as DNA: TGTGCCAGTAGTTGGCGCTTCCGGACTAACCCCTACAATGAGCAGTTCTTC.

The V gene is TRBV7-2, the J gene TRBJ2-4, with a tentative D call TRBD2 (6 bases). The germline CDR1 and CDR2 sequences are SGHTA and FQGNSA. The CDR3 extends over 16 amino acids. Trimming removed 1 base from V and 0 bases from J, with 10 bases in between. CDR3 nucleotides: TGTGCCAGCAGCTTAGGCGGGAATTTAGCCAAAAACATTCAGTACTTC. Its translation: CASSLGGNLAKNIQYF.

CDR3 amino acids: CASSSIRTGGGPNTEAFF. The CDR3 nucleotides are TGTGCCAGCAGTTCTATTCGGACAGGGGGAGGCCCAAACACTGAAGCTTTCTTT. V and J are TRBV28 and TRBJ1-1, with TRBD1 identical over 10 bases. V trimming: 4 bases; J trimming: 2 bases; junction bases outside the gene matches: 13. This CDR3 has 18 amino acids. The germline V gene has CDR1 MDHEN and CDR2 SYDVKM.

J is TRBJ2-5 and V is TRBV28, with 9 bases fitting TRBD2. The germline gives CDR1 MDHEN, CDR2 SYDVKM. V dropped 7 bases and J dropped 2; count of bases not matched to a gene: 8. The CDR3 has 15 amino acids. Written as DNA, the CDR3 is TGTGCCAGCACCCCAGCGCTAGCGGGACAAGAGACCCAGTACTTC. The encoded protein is CASTPALAGQETQYF.

The V and J genes are TRBV27 and TRBJ2-2; D ambiguous. The V gene's germline CDR1 is MNHEY and CDR2 SMNVEV (reference sequence). The length of the CDR3 is 15 residues. The V gene lost 1 base and the J gene lost 4 bases, with 10 bases spanning the gap. As DNA, the CDR3 is TGTGCCAGCAGTTTATACAGTAGGCCCACCGGGGAGCTGTTTTTT. Translating gives CASSLYSRPTGELFF.

V and J are TRBV7-3 and TRBJ1-5; D is perhaps TRBD1 (5 bases). CDR1 and CDR2 (germline): SGHTA, FQGTGA. This CDR3 contains 13 residues. Trimming took off 0 bases at V and 9 bases at J, with 9 bases between the two ends. This CDR3 is CASSLTPGGPQHF. For the CDR3, the DNA is TGTGCCAGCAGCTTAACCCCCGGGGGGCCCCAGCATTTT.

The chain combines TRBV7-9 with TRBJ1-1, with 8 bases identical to TRBD1. V was clipped by 5 bases and J by 4 bases; unmatched bases: 3. The length of the CDR3 is 13 residues. Germline values: CDR1 SEHNR, CDR2 FQNEAQ (reference sequence). This chain's CDR3 is CASSGQGGTEAFF. The DNA of the CDR3 is TGTGCCAGCAGCGGACAGGGCGGCACTGAAGCTTTCTTT.

The genes are TRBV2 and TRBJ1-5, with 7 bases that match TRBD1. The CDR3 sequence is 16 residues long. Losses at the gene ends were 5 bases for V and 7 bases for J; bases not matched to a gene: 14. Germline V lookup: CDR1 SNHLY, CDR2 FYNNEI. As DNA, the CDR3 is TGTGCCAGCAGTCCGGAGACAGGGTTTTCAAGCCAGCCCCAGCATTTT. It codes for CASSPETGFSSQPQHF. The whole variable domain, filled in from reference TRBV2 and TRBJ1-5, reads EPEVTQTPSHQVTQMGQEVILRCVPISNHLYFYWYRQILGQKVEFLVSFYNNEISEKSEIFDDQFSVERPDGSNFTLKIRSTKLEDSAMYFCASSPETGFSSQPQHFGDGTRLSIL.

The rearrangement joins TRBV6-5 to TRBJ2-5; 9 positions agree with TRBD1. V shed 3 bases, J shed 6 bases, and the junction held 8 bases outside the gene matches. The CDR3 totals 15 residues. Germline values: CDR1 MNHEY, CDR2 SVGAGI. The CDR3 is CASSYGTGKGQTQYF. CDR3 bases: TGTGCCAGCAGTTATGGGACAGGGAAAGGACAGACCCAGTACTTC.

The CDR3 DNA is TGTGCCAGCAGCTGGTCCCGGGACAGGGGATCCGGGGAGCTGTTTTTT. It yields the protein CASSWSRDRGSGELFF. The chain links TRBV11-2 to TRBJ2-2; TRBD1 matches 10 bases. Germline trimming cut 4 bases from V and 6 bases from J; bases unmatched to any gene: 8. This CDR3 contains 16 residues. Germline V gives CDR1 SGHAT, CDR2 FQNNGV.

This chain's CDR3 is CSVEASGNYNEQFF. CDR3 in DNA: TGCAGCGTTGAGGCTAGCGGAAACTACAATGAGCAGTTCTTC. This sequence joins TRBV29-1 and TRBJ2-1; 7 bases line up with TRBD2. This CDR3 is built from 14 residues. V dropped 3 bases and J dropped 3; count of bases not matched to a gene: 5. Germline-derived CDR1 and CDR2 are SQVTM and ANQGSEA.

V and J are TRBV3-1 (or the pseudogene TRBV3-2) and TRBJ2-1; weak D call: TRBD2 (5 bases). The CDR3 is 15 amino acids. Trimming removed 1 base from V and 7 bases from J, with 14 bases in between. The germline gives CDR1 LGHDT, CDR2 YNNKEL (reference sequence). The CDR3: CASSQGGLSENEQFF. CDR3 sequence (DNA): TGTGCCAGCAGCCAAGGAGGGCTCTCCGAGAATGAGCAGTTCTTC.

J is TRBJ1-2 and V is TRBV3-1 (or the pseudogene TRBV3-2); TRBD1 aligns across 9 bases. The CDR3 has 14 residues. Germline-derived CDR1 and CDR2 are LGHDT and YNNKEL (reference sequence). V was clipped by 6 bases and J by 6 bases; unmatched bases: 8. The chain's CDR3 is CASRGDRARNGYTF. The CDR3 coding sequence is TGTGCCAGCAGAGGGGACAGGGCCCGTAATGGCTACACCTTC.

This chain joins TRBV30 and TRBJ1-1, with D tentatively TRBD1 (6 bases). The CDR3 sequence is 14 residues long. Germline CDR1 and CDR2: GTSNPN and SVGIG (reference sequence). V lost 2 bases and J 0 bases, leaving 10 bases between the germline ends. The CDR3 coding sequence is TGTGCCTGGAGTAAGGACAGATTGAACACTGAAGCTTTCTTT. Residues: CAWSKDRLNTEAFF.

CDR3 protein: CASSPHSGGGPLHF. CDR3 coding DNA: TGCGCCAGCAGCCCACACTCCGGCGGGGGACCCCTCCACTTT. This chain joins TRBV4-3 and TRBJ1-6, with TRBD1 as a possible D gene (5 bases). Trimming took 4 bases from V and 12 from J, leaving 16 bases between them. Germline V CDR1 and CDR2: LGHNA, YSLEER. The CDR3 is 14 amino acids.